The TCR beta chain described here comes from a study of chemoradiotherapy in HPV16-positive cancers. Study-wide background: Candidate HPV-specific clones and shared TCR motifs came from a couple of HPV16-positive patients. Study conclusions and caveats: During treatment, candidate HPV-specific clones and E7-related motifs expanded in tumor. HPV-specific T cells were functionally defined from only a couple of HPV16-positive patients.

Points on this clone: Its cognate antigen is unknown.

Clones were sequenced by immunoSEQ multiplex PCR, and TCRdb holds only the in-frame ones, with some missing. This sample has about 12,000 clones, with about 65% found just once. This CDR3 spans 15 amino acids. The V gene lost 1 base and the J gene lost 0 bases, with 7 bases spanning the gap. Per germline, CDR1 SGHAT and CDR2 FQNNGV. Sample acquisition took place from a patient who underwent chemoradiotherapy. The origin of this receptor is a human donor with HPV-associated anogenital cancer. J is TRBJ1-3 and V is TRBV11-2; D is undetermined. The CDR3 DNA follows: TGTGCCAGCAGCTTAGCCGGGAACTCTGGAAACACCATATATTTT. Its protein product is CASSLAGNSGNTIYF.